Shown below are 14 T cell receptor beta chains from a single sample sequenced in a study of blood T cell repertoires in COVID-19. Only in-frame clones appear in the TCRdb table, and some are missing; sequencing was by immunoSEQ multiplex PCR. The sample contains around 170,000 clones, about 81% of which appear only once. Sequences were obtained from peripheral blood. Source of these receptors: an elderly woman with COVID-19, enrolled during active disease.

The chain has TRBV7-2 and TRBJ2-5; TRBD2 matches at 8 bases. V shed 3 bases, J shed 4 bases, and the junction held 7 bases outside the gene matches. The CDR3 has 15 amino acids. Germline-derived CDR1 and CDR2 are SGHTA and FQGNSA. The CDR3 DNA reads as TGTGCCAGCAGCTTGGAGGCGGGGGGAGGAGAGACCCAGTACTTC. Amino acids: CASSLEAGGGETQYF.

The CDR3 sequence is CSASDSGIQETQYF. The CDR3 bases are TGCAGTGCTAGTGATAGCGGGATCCAAGAGACCCAGTACTTC. V is TRBV20-1 and J is TRBJ2-5; 8 bases map to TRBD2. CDR1 is DFQATT, CDR2 SNEGSKA, per germline (reference sequence). V trimming: 3 bases; J trimming: 1 base; junction bases outside the gene matches: 4. The CDR3 runs 14 residues.

This chain uses TRBV7-2 with TRBJ2-5; D possibly corresponds to TRBD1 (5 bases). CDR3 size: 16 residues. V gave up 5 bases and J gave up 3 bases, with 19 bases separating them. Looked up from germline, CDR1 is SGHTA and CDR2 is FQGNSA. The chain's CDR3 is CASSNRGRVGKETQYF. For the CDR3, the DNA is TGTGCCAGCAGCAATAGGGGCAGGGTGGGAAAAGAGACCCAGTACTTC.

This clone was found once. The chain uses TRBV29-1 and TRBJ2-3, with 7 bases fitting TRBD1. Germline CDR1 SQVTM, CDR2 ANQGSEA. After removal of 3 bases from V and 1 base from J, the junction contained 16 bases not matched to a gene. The CDR3 spans 18 residues. The CDR3 region is CSVEGDTVRGRGTDTQYF. In DNA form, the CDR3 reads TGCAGCGTTGAGGGAGACACAGTAAGGGGGCGCGGCACAGATACGCAGTATTTT.

In DNA, the CDR3 is TGTGCCAGCAGCCTTAGCGGGAACTCACGGGAGACCCAGTACTTC. Amino acid sequence: CASSLSGNSRETQYF. The chain combines TRBV5-8 with TRBJ2-5, with TRBD2 matching 8 bases. This CDR3 region has 15 residues. CDR1 and CDR2 (germline): SGHTS, YDEGEE. V shed 4 bases and J 5 bases; nucleotides not matched to a gene: 10.

This clone was seen only once. The V and J genes are TRBV7-2 and TRBJ1-2, with 8 bases aligning to TRBD1. The V segment lost 3 bases and the J segment 6 bases; nucleotides outside the gene matches: 9. The CDR3 totals 15 residues. Germline values: CDR1 SGHTA, CDR2 FQGNSA. The CDR3 DNA reads as TGTGCCAGCAGCTTGGACAGGGTAAAGGTAGATGGCTACACCTTC. The encoded protein is CASSLDRVKVDGYTF.

A word on this clone: This same CDR3 is encoded by further DNA sequences in the sample. This chain connects TRBV6-2 or TRBV6-3 to TRBJ1-1; TRBD1 matches 8 bases. Germline loops: CDR1 MNHEY, CDR2 SVGEGT. The CDR3 is made up of 12 amino acids. The V gene end was trimmed by 2 bases and the J gene end by 11 bases; junction bases not matched to a gene: 4. The CDR3 region has the DNA TGTGCCAGCAGTTACGGGCAGGGGGCCGCTTTCTTT. This encodes CASSYGQGAAFF.

The chain's CDR3 is CSASPGWGVNQETQYF. The CDR3 region has the DNA TGCAGTGCTAGTCCAGGGTGGGGGGTAAACCAAGAGACCCAGTACTTC. The chain joins TRBV20-1 to TRBJ2-5; D perhaps matches TRBD2 (6 bases). V was pared by 3 bases and J by 0 bases, with 17 bases between. This CDR3 region has 16 residues. Germline V lookup: CDR1 DFQATT, CDR2 SNEGSKA (reference sequence).

The chain combines TRBV5-1 with TRBJ1-6; no clear D. V was clipped by 2 bases and J by 6 bases, with 18 bases between them. The CDR3 is 17 residues long. CDR1 is SGHRS and CDR2 is YFSETQ in the germline V gene. CDR3 residues: CASSFNPGSVSNSPLHF. DNA of the CDR3: TGCGCCAGCAGCTTTAACCCCGGCAGCGTATCTAATTCACCCCTCCACTTT.

This chain joins TRBV19 and TRBJ2-5; 9 bases align to TRBD2. The V and J ends lost 7 bases and 4 bases, in that order; junction bases with no gene match: 10. This CDR3 is 15 amino acids long. Germline loops: CDR1 LNHDA, CDR2 SQIVND (reference sequence). CDR3 sequence (DNA): TGTGCCAGTATGGGGCTAGCGGGAAGCGGAGAGACCCAGTACTTC. Translated, it gives CASMGLAGSGETQYF.

This chain uses TRBV5-6 with TRBJ2-7; 9 positions agree with TRBD1. The CDR3 runs to 16 residues. V was pared by 3 bases and J by 0 bases, with 7 bases of the junction left unmatched. Per the germline V gene, CDR1 is SGHDT and CDR2 is YYEEEE. The CDR3 nucleotides read TGTGCCAGCAGCTCCCCGACAGGGGGGGACTCCTACGAGCAGTACTTC. This translates into CASSSPTGGDSYEQYF.

The chain is built from TRBV11-2 and TRBJ2-7, with D unresolved. Germline CDR1 reads SGHAT; CDR2 reads FQNNGV. The ends were cut back, 0 bases at V and 7 bases at J, with 10 bases in the middle. The CDR3 spans 13 residues. The chain's CDR3 is CASSLDRFAEQYF. The CDR3 coding sequence is TGTGCCAGCAGCTTAGACAGATTCGCTGAGCAGTACTTC.

The chain employs TRBV4-3 and TRBJ1-2; 7 bases fit TRBD1. CDR1 is LGHNA, CDR2 YSLEER, per germline. V lost 1 base, J lost 6 bases, and 8 bases stayed unmatched. The CDR3 is made up of 15 amino acids. DNA for the CDR3: TGCGCCAGCAGCCAAGTTTCAGGGGGAGAGGATGGCTACACCTTC. The encoded protein is CASSQVSGGEDGYTF.

This CDR3 is CASSPPLGSGANVLTF. Written as DNA, the CDR3 is TGTGCCAGCTCACCCCCCCTAGGCTCTGGGGCCAACGTCCTGACTTTC. This chain joins TRBV18 and TRBJ2-6, with D unresolved. The germline V and J ends were trimmed by 3 bases and 0 bases, with 9 bases remaining between them. The CDR3 loop spans 16 amino acids. CDR1 KGHSH and CDR2 LQKENI come from the germline V gene.